Below, one TCR beta chain is given with its context. Antigen unknown. The record originates from a study of CD8 T cells in Susac syndrome. At the level of the study: Sequencing included Susac syndrome patients, more than five of them with active disease and 8 or 9 in remission. Study-wide findings and caveats: In Susac syndrome, the CD4+ T cell repertoires did not show clonal expansion.

Germline assignment: CDR1 SQVTM and CDR2 ANQGSEA. V was cut by 0 bases and J by 6 bases, with 17 bases left in between. The CDR3 contains 15 residues. Random hexamers were used to reverse transcribe about 0.45 to 1 ug of RNA. MiXCR was run by TCRdb on the immunoSEQ multiplex PCR reads, yielding one entry per CDR3 protein. This sample has roughly 220,000 distinct CDR3 sequences, with about 94% found just once. What was sequenced was CD4+ T cells from PBMCs. This receptor was obtained from a human donor with Susac syndrome. This chain links TRBV29-1 with TRBJ1-1; possible D gene TRBD1, 6 bases. The CDR3 DNA sequence: TGCAGCGTTGAAGAGGGGGTGTTCCGGACAGCTGAAGCTTTCTTT. Translation: CSVEEGVFRTAEAFF.